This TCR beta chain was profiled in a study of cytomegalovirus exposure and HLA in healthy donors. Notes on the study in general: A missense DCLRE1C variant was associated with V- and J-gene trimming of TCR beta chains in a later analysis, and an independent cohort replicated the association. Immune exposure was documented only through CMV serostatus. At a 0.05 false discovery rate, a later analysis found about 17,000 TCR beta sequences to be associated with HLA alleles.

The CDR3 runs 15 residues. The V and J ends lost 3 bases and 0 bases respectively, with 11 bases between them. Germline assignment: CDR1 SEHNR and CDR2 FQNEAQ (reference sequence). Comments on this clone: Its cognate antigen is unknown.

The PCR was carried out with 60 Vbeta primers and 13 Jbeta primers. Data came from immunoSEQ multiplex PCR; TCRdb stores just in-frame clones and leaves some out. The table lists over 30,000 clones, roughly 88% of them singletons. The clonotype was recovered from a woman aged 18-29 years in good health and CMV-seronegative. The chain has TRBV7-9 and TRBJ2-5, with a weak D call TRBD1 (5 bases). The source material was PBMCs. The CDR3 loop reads CASSFPGFYQETQYF. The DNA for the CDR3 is TGTGCCAGCAGCTTTCCAGGGTTCTACCAAGAGACCCAGTACTTC. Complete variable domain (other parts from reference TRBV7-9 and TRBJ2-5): DTGVSQNPRHKITKRGQNVTFRCDPISEHNRLYWYRQTLGQGPEFLTYFQNEAQLEKSRLLSDRFSAERPKGSFSTLEIQRTEQGDSAMYLCASSFPGFYQETQYFGPGTRLLVL.